This paragraph reports one TCR beta chain. Its antigen remains unknown. Sequencing used immunoSEQ multiplex PCR; TCRdb keeps in-frame clones, though not all of them. The table shows some 100,000 clones, with 75% to 90% occurring only once. This sample was taken from a study of T cell responses to AZD1222 COVID-19 vaccine. Study-level findings and limits: Only a handful of AZD1222 recipients, six or seven in all, had baseline seropositivity. There were mostly white British donors and more females than males, and clonal diversity was possibly underestimated. Repertoires were sampled only after the peak T cell response.

The clonotype comes from an adult who received the AZD1222 COVID-19 vaccine. Material: peripheral blood, obtained 28 days after the second AZD1222 dose.

The CDR3 region is CASSLVGPGSAYEQYF. As DNA, the CDR3 is TGTGCCAGCAGCTTAGTAGGCCCCGGGAGCGCCTACGAGCAGTACTTC. V and J are TRBV11-2 and TRBJ2-7; TRBD2 is a possible D gene (6 bases). V was shortened by 1 base and J by 2 bases, with 15 bases between the two germline ends. The germline gives CDR1 SGHAT, CDR2 FQNNGV. This CDR3 spans 16 amino acids.